The rows below give T cell receptor beta chains drawn from one sample of a study of T cells in Graves' hyperthyroidism and ophthalmopathy. TCRdb analysed the multiplex PCR reads with MiXCR anew, one entry per CDR3 protein. The sample consists of around 620,000 distinct CDR3 sequences, approximately 15% of them appearing once. Sequenced material: blood. All receptors derive from a woman under 30 with Graves' ophthalmopathy. The CDR3 runs from the conserved cysteine through the conserved F or W. Each record gives: V gene, D gene, J gene, clone size, CDR3 protein, CDR3 DNA. A D gene is named only where the DNA matches it firmly. The size entry is marked missing in some rows and otherwise reads once, few, many or a size class.

TRBV7-9,.,TRBJ2-7,.,CASSPWDTPYEQYF,TGTGCCAGCAGCCCATGGGACACCCCATACGAGCAGTACTTC
TRBV11-1,TRBD1,TRBJ2-5,many,CASTFGQGSYLYQETQYF,TGTGCCAGCACCTTTGGACAGGGGTCTTACCTGTACCAAGAGACCCAGTACTTC
TRBV30,.,TRBJ1-5,.,CAWSFGRPSNQPQHF,TGTGCCTGGAGTTTCGGACGTCCTAGCAATCAGCCCCAGCATTTT
TRBV6-1,.,TRBJ2-3,.,CASSPDAADTQYF,TGTGCCAGCAGTCCGGACGCGGCAGATACGCAGTATTTT
TRBV7-2,TRBD2,TRBJ2-5,many,CASSAKRLSLAGVETQYF,TGTGCCAGCAGCGCGAAGAGACTGTCACTAGCGGGAGTAGAGACCCAGTACTTC
TRBV19,TRBD2,TRBJ2-7,.,CASRTSGSYEQYF,TGTGCCAGTAGGACTAGCGGGAGCTACGAGCAGTACTTC
TRBV11-3,.,TRBJ2-5,many,CASSLDGAEGWLETQYF,TGTGCCAGCAGCTTAGATGGTGCGGAAGGTTGGTTGGAGACCCAGTACTTC
TRBV19,TRBD1,TRBJ1-5,many,CASSIWGQGVSQPQHF,TGTGCCAGTAGTATTTGGGGACAGGGGGTAAGTCAGCCCCAGCATTTT
TRBV9,.,TRBJ1-4,many,CASSVRATATNEKLFF,TGTGCCAGCAGCGTAAGGGCGACAGCAACTAATGAAAAACTGTTTTTT
TRBV12-3/TRBV12-4,.,TRBJ1-2,many,CASSFGQSRSYGYTF,TGTGCCAGCAGCTTCGGACAGTCCAGGAGCTATGGCTACACCTTC
TRBV12-3/TRBV12-4,.,TRBJ1-4,many,CASSFSQGAEKLFF,TGTGCCAGCAGTTTTAGTCAGGGAGCTGAAAAACTGTTTTTT
TRBV19,.,TRBJ1-1,.,CASSIYLGNTEAFF,TGTGCCAGTAGTATATATCTCGGGAACACTGAAGCTTTCTTT
TRBV18,.,TRBJ1-1,.,CASSPGEGGLNTEAFF,TGTGCCAGCTCACCAGGAGAGGGAGGTTTGAACACTGAAGCTTTCTTT
TRBV6-1,TRBD2,TRBJ2-1,few,CASSPTSGRPRYNEQFF,TGTGCCAGCAGCCCGACTAGCGGGAGGCCCCGCTACAATGAGCAGTTCTTC
TRBV5-4,TRBD2,TRBJ2-3,.,CASTRAPGGPSDTQYF,TGTGCCAGCACCCGAGCCCCGGGAGGGCCGTCAGATACGCAGTATTTT
TRBV6-1,.,TRBJ2-1,many,CASSRRGVAGDNEQFF,TGTGCCAGCAGCCGAAGGGGGGTAGCGGGCGACAATGAGCAGTTCTTC
TRBV13,.,TRBJ2-2,.,CASSLPPGTYTGELFF,TGTGCCAGCAGCTTACCCCCCGGCACCTACACCGGGGAGCTGTTTTTT
TRBV12-5,.,TRBJ1-2,many,CASGPGTNGYTF,TGTGCTAGTGGACCTGGAACGAATGGCTACACCTTC
TRBV28,TRBD2,TRBJ2-7,many,CASSPPGTSGREYEQYF,TGTGCCAGCAGTCCCCCGGGGACTAGCGGGAGAGAGTACGAGCAGTACTTC
TRBV9,.,TRBJ2-3,.,CASSVVPQDTQYF,TGTGCCAGCAGCGTAGTCCCCCAGGATACGCAGTATTTT
TRBV20-1,TRBD1,TRBJ1-1,many,CSARDEGQGGTEAFF,TGCAGTGCTAGAGACGAAGGACAGGGGGGCACTGAAGCTTTCTTT
TRBV9,TRBD1,TRBJ2-3,.,CASSGDRESPTDTQYF,TGTGCCAGCAGCGGCGACAGGGAATCGCCCACAGATACGCAGTATTTT
TRBV20-1,.,TRBJ2-7,many,CSANPGLAYEQYF,TGCAGTGCTAATCCCGGTCTAGCCTACGAGCAGTACTTC
TRBV30,.,TRBJ1-5,many,CAWGGSNQPQHF,TGTGCCTGGGGGGGGAGCAATCAGCCCCAGCATTTT
TRBV7-9,.,TRBJ2-1,.,CASSGGTGGSYNEQFF,TGTGCCAGCAGCGGGGGGACCGGGGGCTCCTACAATGAGCAGTTCTTC
TRBV28,.,TRBJ2-5,many,CASSAKGSQETQYF,TGTGCCAGCAGCGCGAAGGGGTCGCAGGAGACCCAGTACTTC
TRBV2,.,TRBJ1-5,many,CASMGEDNQPQHF,TGTGCCAGCATGGGGGAAGACAATCAGCCCCAGCATTTT
TRBV11-2,.,TRBJ2-1,many,CASSARVLGGAGLNEQFF,TGTGCCAGCAGCGCTAGGGTCCTAGGGGGAGCGGGATTGAATGAGCAGTTCTTC
TRBV12-5,.,TRBJ2-1,.,CASGSLNTGAVFF,TGTGCTAGTGGTTCGTTAAACACGGGAGCGGTGTTCTTC
TRBV11-2,TRBD1,TRBJ1-4,many,CASSSNEIRTGPGTNEKLFF,TGTGCCAGCAGCTCTAACGAGATCCGGACAGGGCCGGGAACTAATGAAAAACTGTTTTTT
TRBV15,.,TRBJ2-1,few,CATSTTNSGDEQFF,TGTGCCACCAGCACAACCAACTCAGGGGATGAGCAGTTCTTC
TRBV20-1,TRBD2,TRBJ2-3,many,CSARDVGRVTDTQYF,TGCAGTGCTAGAGATGTCGGGAGGGTGACAGATACGCAGTATTTT
TRBV29-1,.,TRBJ1-2,many,CSVESTAYYTF,TGCAGCGTTGAGTCTACAGCTTACTACACCTTC
TRBV5-1,.,TRBJ2-1,many,CASSLAFGSTYNEQFF,TGCGCCAGCAGCTTGGCTTTCGGCAGTACCTACAATGAGCAGTTCTTC
TRBV5-1,.,TRBJ2-3,many,CASSLAGVRYTDTQYF,TGCGCCAGCAGCTTGGCCGGGGTCAGATACACAGATACGCAGTATTTT
TRBV20-1,.,TRBJ2-3,many,CSARDYRGAQRDTQYF,TGCAGTGCTAGAGATTATCGAGGGGCGCAAAGGGATACGCAGTATTTT
TRBV30,.,TRBJ2-2,.,CAWNPGHLNTGELFF,TGTGCCTGGAACCCGGGACATTTGAACACCGGGGAGCTGTTTTTT
TRBV7-8,.,TRBJ1-1,.,CASSLGFTYAFF,TGTGCCAGCAGCTTAGGATTTACGTATGCTTTCTTT
TRBV12-3/TRBV12-4,.,TRBJ1-2,many,CASSPRRTGYTF,TGTGCCAGCAGCCCCCGCCGGACAGGCTACACCTTC